This T cell receptor (beta chain) is from a study of T cell repertoires in cytomegalovirus infection. Turning to the study itself: It can be stated that public TCR beta signatures indicated CMV infection as well as a matching HLA type.

This clonotype showed up just a few times. The antigen is undetermined. Each CDR3 protein gets one entry after TCRdb re-called the reads with MiXCR. The sample holds roughly 920,000 distinct CDR3 sequences, roughly 31% seen once. Germline CDR1 LNHDA, CDR2 SQIVND (reference sequence). Trimming cost V 4 bases and J 6 bases; bases outside gene matches: 5. This CDR3 comprises 14 residues. The specimen comprised cultured CD8+ T cells from PBMCs, sampled from culture after CMV antigen stimulation. The origin of this receptor is a human donor in good health (CMV status not recorded). Some clones in this sample may be carry-over from other donors' samples. The chain joins TRBV19 to TRBJ2-1; TRBD1 matches at 8 bases. The CDR3 here is CASSTGGLFNEQFF. The CDR3 nucleotides read TGTGCCAGTAGTACAGGGGGCTTGTTCAATGAGCAGTTCTTC.